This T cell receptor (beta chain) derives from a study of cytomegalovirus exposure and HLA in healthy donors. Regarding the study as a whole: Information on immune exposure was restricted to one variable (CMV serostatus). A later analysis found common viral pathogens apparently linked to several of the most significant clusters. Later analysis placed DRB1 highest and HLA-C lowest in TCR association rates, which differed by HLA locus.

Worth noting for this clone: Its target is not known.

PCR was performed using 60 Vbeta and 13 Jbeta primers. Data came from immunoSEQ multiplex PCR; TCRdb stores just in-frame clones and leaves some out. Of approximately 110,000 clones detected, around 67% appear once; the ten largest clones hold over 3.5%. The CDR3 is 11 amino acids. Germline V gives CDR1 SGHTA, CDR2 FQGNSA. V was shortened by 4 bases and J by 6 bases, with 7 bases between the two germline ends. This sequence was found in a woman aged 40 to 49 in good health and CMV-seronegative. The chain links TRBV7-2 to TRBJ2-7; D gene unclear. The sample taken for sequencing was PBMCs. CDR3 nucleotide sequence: TGTGCCAGCAGCTCTCAGATCGAGCAGTACTTC. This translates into CASSSQIEQYF.